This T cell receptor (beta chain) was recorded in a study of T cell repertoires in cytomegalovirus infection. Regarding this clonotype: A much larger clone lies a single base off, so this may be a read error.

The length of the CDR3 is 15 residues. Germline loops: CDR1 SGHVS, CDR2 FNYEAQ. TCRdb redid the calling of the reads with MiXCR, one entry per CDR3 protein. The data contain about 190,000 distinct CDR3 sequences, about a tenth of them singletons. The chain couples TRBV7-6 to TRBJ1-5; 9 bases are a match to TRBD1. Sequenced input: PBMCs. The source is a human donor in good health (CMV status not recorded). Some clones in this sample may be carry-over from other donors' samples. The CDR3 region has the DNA TGTGCCAGCAGCGCCGGGACAGGGTATGGTCAGCTCCAGCATTTT. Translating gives CASSAGTGYGQLQHF.